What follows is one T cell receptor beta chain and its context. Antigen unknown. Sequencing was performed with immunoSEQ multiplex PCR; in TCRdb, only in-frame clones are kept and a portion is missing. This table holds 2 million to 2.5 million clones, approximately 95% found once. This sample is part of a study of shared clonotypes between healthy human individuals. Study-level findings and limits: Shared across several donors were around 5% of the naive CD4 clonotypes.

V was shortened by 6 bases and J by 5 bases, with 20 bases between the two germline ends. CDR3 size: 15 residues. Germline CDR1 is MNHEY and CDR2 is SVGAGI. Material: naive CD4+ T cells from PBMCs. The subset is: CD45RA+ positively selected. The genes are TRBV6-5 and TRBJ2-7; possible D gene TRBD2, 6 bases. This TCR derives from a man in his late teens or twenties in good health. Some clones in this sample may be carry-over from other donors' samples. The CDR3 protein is CASRARERRADEQYF. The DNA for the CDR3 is TGTGCCAGCAGGGCCAGGGAACGGAGGGCTGACGAGCAGTACTTC.